Listed below are T cell receptor beta chains from one sample, sequenced in a study of shared clonotypes between healthy human individuals. This table comes from immunoSEQ multiplex PCR, and its TCRdb copy is limited to in-frame clones, with some not included. The table records about 2.4 million clones, 93% of them present only once. The material sequenced was naive CD4+ T cells from PBMCs. The source of these receptors is a man between 18 and 29 years old in good health. Some clones in this sample may be carry-over from other donors' samples. Each CDR3 is given with its conserved first and last residue. Fields, in order: J gene, V gene, D gene, clone size, CDR3 DNA, CDR3 protein. The D gene is left open where the match is weak. Not every row has a clone size; where given, it reads once, few, many or a size class.

j_gene: TRBJ2-5
v_gene: TRBV7-9
d_gene: NA
abundance: NA
CDR3nt: TGTGCCAGCAGCCAGGGACCCGGGCAAGAGACCCAGTACTTC
CDR3aa: CASSQGPGQETQYF

j_gene: TRBJ1-5
v_gene: TRBV2
d_gene: NA
abundance: NA
CDR3nt: TGTGCCAGCAGTCTTTTGGGGATGATTCAGCCCCAGCATTTT
CDR3aa: CASSLLGMIQPQHF

j_gene: TRBJ2-1
v_gene: TRBV4-3
d_gene: NA
abundance: NA
CDR3nt: TGCGCCAGCAGCCAAGATGGGGTCAAGCGGGCATACAATGAGCAGTTCTTC
CDR3aa: CASSQDGVKRAYNEQFF

j_gene: TRBJ2-2
v_gene: TRBV6-4
d_gene: NA
abundance: NA
CDR3nt: TGTGCCAGCAGAGGACACCTAGGGGACACCGGGGAGCTGTTTTTT
CDR3aa: CASRGHLGDTGELFF

j_gene: TRBJ1-1
v_gene: TRBV6-4
d_gene: TRBD1
abundance: NA
CDR3nt: TGTGCCAGCAGTGAAACGACAGGGGGAAGGGAAGCTTTCTTT
CDR3aa: CASSETTGGREAFF

j_gene: TRBJ2-1
v_gene: TRBV7-8
d_gene: NA
abundance: NA
CDR3nt: TGTGCCAGCAGCTTCAGGGAGACTAACAATGAGCAGTTCTTC
CDR3aa: CASSFRETNNEQFF

j_gene: TRBJ1-1
v_gene: TRBV11-1
d_gene: NA
abundance: NA
CDR3nt: TGTGCCAGCAGCAAGACAGGAATGAACACTGAAGCTTTCTTT
CDR3aa: CASSKTGMNTEAFF

j_gene: TRBJ2-1
v_gene: TRBV9
d_gene: NA
abundance: NA
CDR3nt: TGTGCCAGCAGCGTAGCTGGACTACCAACAATTGGACGCTCCTACAATGAGCAGTTCTTC
CDR3aa: CASSVAGLPTIGRSYNEQFF

j_gene: TRBJ2-3
v_gene: TRBV28
d_gene: NA
abundance: NA
CDR3nt: TGTGCCAGCAGTGAAGCAGGGGCTCGGGGCACAGATACGCAGTATTTT
CDR3aa: CASSEAGARGTDTQYF

j_gene: TRBJ1-1
v_gene: TRBV5-4
d_gene: NA
abundance: NA
CDR3nt: TGTGCCAGCAGCTTGTCCCCGGCCGGGGGCACTGAAGCTTTCTTT
CDR3aa: CASSLSPAGGTEAFF

j_gene: TRBJ2-2
v_gene: TRBV15
d_gene: NA
abundance: NA
CDR3nt: TGTGCCACCAGCAGGGGACGCGGGACGAACACCGGGGAGCTGTTTTTT
CDR3aa: CATSRGRGTNTGELFF

j_gene: TRBJ2-1
v_gene: TRBV27
d_gene: NA
abundance: NA
CDR3nt: TGTGCCAGCAGTTTATCTCCCGGGAAGAAGTCCTACAATGAGCAGTTCTTC
CDR3aa: CASSLSPGKKSYNEQFF

j_gene: TRBJ2-2
v_gene: TRBV15
d_gene: NA
abundance: NA
CDR3nt: TGTGCCACCAGCAGAGATTCTAGCGCGAACACCGGGGAGCTGTTTTTT
CDR3aa: CATSRDSSANTGELFF

j_gene: TRBJ2-2
v_gene: TRBV4-2
d_gene: TRBD1
abundance: NA
CDR3nt: TGTGCCAGCAGCTTCGCCGGGACAGGGGACACCGGGGAGCTGTTTTTT
CDR3aa: CASSFAGTGDTGELFF

j_gene: TRBJ1-2
v_gene: TRBV28
d_gene: TRBD1
abundance: once
CDR3nt: TGTGCCAGCAGTTCGAAAAAAGGACAGGGAAACTATGGCTACACCTTC
CDR3aa: CASSSKKGQGNYGYTF

j_gene: TRBJ2-5
v_gene: TRBV7-2
d_gene: TRBD2
abundance: NA
CDR3nt: TGTGCCAGCAGCCGAGCGGGAGTAATCCAAGAGACCCAGTACTTC
CDR3aa: CASSRAGVIQETQYF

j_gene: TRBJ2-2
v_gene: TRBV19
d_gene: TRBD1
abundance: NA
CDR3nt: TGTGCCAGTAGCCACTATCTCGCCCGGGACAGGGTGAACACCGGGGAGCTGTTTTTT
CDR3aa: CASSHYLARDRVNTGELFF

j_gene: TRBJ2-2
v_gene: TRBV7-6
d_gene: NA
abundance: NA
CDR3nt: TGTGCCAGCAGCCGCCTGGGGGCGAACACCGGGGAGCTGTTTTTT
CDR3aa: CASSRLGANTGELFF

j_gene: TRBJ2-7
v_gene: TRBV7-9
d_gene: TRBD1
abundance: once
CDR3nt: TGTGCCAGCAGCTTAACCGGGACAGACTACGAGCAGTACTTC
CDR3aa: CASSLTGTDYEQYF

j_gene: TRBJ2-1
v_gene: TRBV5-8
d_gene: TRBD1
abundance: NA
CDR3nt: TGTGCCAGCAGCCCCCGGGACAGCTCCTACAATGAGCAGTTCTTC
CDR3aa: CASSPRDSSYNEQFF

j_gene: TRBJ2-1
v_gene: TRBV7-9
d_gene: TRBD2
abundance: NA
CDR3nt: TGTGCCAGCAGCCCAACTCGCGGCGGGAGTTATGGTGGTGAGCAGTTCTTC
CDR3aa: CASSPTRGGSYGGEQFF

j_gene: TRBJ2-5
v_gene: TRBV7-9
d_gene: TRBD2
abundance: NA
CDR3nt: TGTGCCAGCAACCGGGGGGCAAGCGGGAGTACAGAGACCCAGTACTTC
CDR3aa: CASNRGASGSTETQYF

j_gene: TRBJ2-1
v_gene: TRBV5-6
d_gene: TRBD2
abundance: once
CDR3nt: TGTGCCAGCAGCTTGTCGCTAGCGGGAGTGAGTGAGCAGTTCTTC
CDR3aa: CASSLSLAGVSEQFF

j_gene: TRBJ2-5
v_gene: TRBV7-9
d_gene: NA
abundance: NA
CDR3nt: TGTGCCAGCAGCAGACAGGCCCGGGGGGAGACCCAGTACTTC
CDR3aa: CASSRQARGETQYF

j_gene: TRBJ2-5
v_gene: TRBV2
d_gene: NA
abundance: NA
CDR3nt: TGTGCCAGCAGTGAAGCTTACGGCGCATTTGGGACCCAGTACTTC
CDR3aa: CASSEAYGAFGTQYF

j_gene: TRBJ2-1
v_gene: TRBV9
d_gene: NA
abundance: once
CDR3nt: TGTGCCAGCAGCTTACTAGCTGTTGGCTACAATGAGCAGTTCTTC
CDR3aa: CASSLLAVGYNEQFF

j_gene: TRBJ1-4
v_gene: TRBV25-1
d_gene: NA
abundance: NA
CDR3nt: TGTGCCAGCAGTCCCCCCGGGGGTCGTAATGAAAAACTGTTTTTT
CDR3aa: CASSPPGGRNEKLFF

j_gene: TRBJ1-5
v_gene: TRBV27
d_gene: NA
abundance: NA
CDR3nt: TGTGCCAGCACTCTAGGTCCGAGTCAGCCCCAGCATTTT
CDR3aa: CASTLGPSQPQHF

j_gene: TRBJ1-2
v_gene: TRBV5-1
d_gene: NA
abundance: NA
CDR3nt: TGCGCCAGCAGCTTAGGAACAAACCCCTCCTATGGCTACACCTTC
CDR3aa: CASSLGTNPSYGYTF

j_gene: TRBJ2-3
v_gene: TRBV15
d_gene: NA
abundance: NA
CDR3nt: TGTGCCACCAGACCGCGGCAGGGTCACTACACAGATACGCAGTATTTT
CDR3aa: CATRPRQGHYTDTQYF

j_gene: TRBJ2-1
v_gene: TRBV9
d_gene: TRBD2
abundance: NA
CDR3nt: TGTGCCAGCAGCGTAGGAGGGAGGGCAGGGAATGAGCAGTTCTTC
CDR3aa: CASSVGGRAGNEQFF

j_gene: TRBJ2-2
v_gene: TRBV9
d_gene: NA
abundance: NA
CDR3nt: TGTGCCAGCAGCGTAGAAAGCCAGATGTACACCGGGGAGCTGTTTTTT
CDR3aa: CASSVESQMYTGELFF

j_gene: TRBJ2-4
v_gene: TRBV5-4
d_gene: TRBD1
abundance: NA
CDR3nt: TGTGCCAGCAGCTCCTTGGTCGGGACAGGGACCAACATTCAGTACTTC
CDR3aa: CASSSLVGTGTNIQYF

j_gene: TRBJ1-5
v_gene: TRBV15
d_gene: NA
abundance: NA
CDR3nt: TGTGCCACCAGCAGAGATCGCGACAGCCGGAATCAGCCCCAGCATTTT
CDR3aa: CATSRDRDSRNQPQHF

j_gene: TRBJ1-1
v_gene: TRBV19
d_gene: NA
abundance: NA
CDR3nt: TGTGCCAGTAGTATAGCCGGGAGTACGAACACTGAAGCTTTCTTT
CDR3aa: CASSIAGSTNTEAFF

j_gene: TRBJ1-5
v_gene: TRBV6-1
d_gene: NA
abundance: NA
CDR3nt: TGTGCCAGCAGTTCCCTAAATCAGCCCCAGCATTTT
CDR3aa: CASSSLNQPQHF

j_gene: TRBJ2-5
v_gene: TRBV4-1
d_gene: TRBD1
abundance: once
CDR3nt: TGCGCCAGCAGCCAATTCGGGACAGAAGTGGGGGAGACCCAGTACTTC
CDR3aa: CASSQFGTEVGETQYF

j_gene: TRBJ2-3
v_gene: TRBV5-6
d_gene: TRBD2
abundance: once
CDR3nt: TGTGCCAGCAGCTTGGGTCGGACTAGCGGGAGTGCATTCACAGATACGCAGTATTTT
CDR3aa: CASSLGRTSGSAFTDTQYF

j_gene: TRBJ2-2
v_gene: TRBV19
d_gene: NA
abundance: NA
CDR3nt: TGTGCCAGTAGGGCGGCATCGAACACCGGGGAGCTGTTTTTT
CDR3aa: CASRAASNTGELFF

j_gene: TRBJ1-2
v_gene: TRBV5-6
d_gene: TRBD1
abundance: NA
CDR3nt: TGTGCCAGCAGCTTCCGACAGGGGGCAAATGGCTACACCTTC
CDR3aa: CASSFRQGANGYTF

j_gene: TRBJ2-7
v_gene: TRBV11-2
d_gene: NA
abundance: NA
CDR3nt: TGTGCCAGCAGCTTAGATCACAATACCTACGAGCAGTACTTC
CDR3aa: CASSLDHNTYEQYF

j_gene: TRBJ1-2
v_gene: TRBV4-1
d_gene: NA
abundance: NA
CDR3nt: TGCGCCAGCAGCCACCCCCCAGGGCTAATCTATGGCTACACCTTC
CDR3aa: CASSHPPGLIYGYTF

j_gene: TRBJ2-3
v_gene: TRBV7-3
d_gene: NA
abundance: NA
CDR3nt: TGTGCCAGCAGCTTCGGGCTAAACACAGATACGCAGTATTTT
CDR3aa: CASSFGLNTDTQYF

j_gene: TRBJ2-7
v_gene: TRBV28
d_gene: NA
abundance: NA
CDR3nt: TGTGCCAGCAGAAGGGGTGAGCAGTACTTC
CDR3aa: CASRRGEQYF

j_gene: TRBJ2-3
v_gene: TRBV29-1
d_gene: TRBD2
abundance: NA
CDR3nt: TGCAGCGCTTTGGGGACTAGCGGGAATCTGGGCCGAGATACGCAGTATTTT
CDR3aa: CSALGTSGNLGRDTQYF

j_gene: TRBJ1-2
v_gene: TRBV6-5
d_gene: NA
abundance: NA
CDR3nt: TGTGCCAGCAGGCCGGACCGAGACAGACCTGTGGGCTACACCTTC
CDR3aa: CASRPDRDRPVGYTF

j_gene: TRBJ1-1
v_gene: TRBV6-4
d_gene: TRBD1
abundance: NA
CDR3nt: TGTGCCAGCAGTGATGCCTCTTGGACAGGGTCGAACACTGAAGCTTTCTTT
CDR3aa: CASSDASWTGSNTEAFF

j_gene: TRBJ1-5
v_gene: TRBV2
d_gene: NA
abundance: few
CDR3nt: TGTGCCAGCAGTGAAGGGCGGACTAGCAATCAGCCCCAGCATTTT
CDR3aa: CASSEGRTSNQPQHF

j_gene: TRBJ2-1
v_gene: TRBV11-3
d_gene: NA
abundance: NA
CDR3nt: TGTGCCAGCAGCTTAGGGGGTGTTAACAATGAGCAGTTCTTC
CDR3aa: CASSLGGVNNEQFF

j_gene: TRBJ2-5
v_gene: TRBV11-2
d_gene: NA
abundance: NA
CDR3nt: TGTGCCAGCAGCTTAGCAGGGGCTGAGACCCAGTACTTC
CDR3aa: CASSLAGAETQYF

j_gene: TRBJ2-5
v_gene: TRBV10-2
d_gene: NA
abundance: NA
CDR3nt: TGCGCCAGCAGTGTCCGGCGGAGGGAGACCCAGTACTTC
CDR3aa: CASSVRRRETQYF